A single sample gave rise to the 30 T cell receptor beta chains below, sequenced in a study of blood T cell repertoires in COVID-19. Some clones are missing from TCRdb's copy, which holds only in-frame ones; the method was immunoSEQ multiplex PCR. The data show around 300,000 clones, 80% to 90% seen once. Sequencing was done on a sample of PBMCs or T cells enriched from blood (not recorded which). Receptors were obtained from a woman under 30 who had recovered from COVID-19.

In DNA, the CDR3 is TGTGCCAGTAGTCTTAGGGCGACAGGGATGAACACTGAAGCTTTCTTT. Encoded protein: CASSLRATGMNTEAFF. The chain couples TRBV19 to TRBJ1-1, with 7 nucleotides matching TRBD1. Germline loops: CDR1 LNHDA, CDR2 SQIVND (reference sequence). V was pared by 5 bases and J by 0 bases, with 9 bases of the junction left unmatched. The CDR3 runs to 16 residues.

The rearrangement links TRBV4-1 to TRBJ1-6; D unresolved. Germline assignment: CDR1 MGHRA and CDR2 YSYEKL. The CDR3 runs to 14 residues. Trimming took off 6 bases at V and 8 bases at J, with 14 bases between the two ends. The chain's CDR3 is CASSPPGFDSPLHF. Written as DNA, the CDR3 is TGCGCCAGCAGTCCTCCGGGGTTTGATTCACCCCTCCACTTT.

In its sample, this clone was seen once. The J gene is TRBJ1-2, the V gene TRBV6-2 or TRBV6-3, with D perhaps matching TRBD1 (5 bases). V was shortened by 4 bases and J by 8 bases, with 14 bases between the two germline ends. The CDR3 runs 13 residues. CDR1 is MNHEY and CDR2 is SVGEGT in the germline V gene. CDR3 in DNA: TGTGCCAGCAGTTTAGGGGTTGCCTACGGCTACACCTTC. Protein: CASSLGVAYGYTF.

The chain is built from TRBV28 and TRBJ1-5, with 8 bases that match TRBD1. The CDR3 totals 15 residues. From germline, CDR1 is MDHEN and CDR2 SYDVKM. Losses at the gene ends were 1 base for V and 5 bases for J; bases not matched to a gene: 4. The CDR3: CASSLLGQGHQPQHF. For the CDR3, the DNA is TGTGCCAGCAGTTTATTAGGACAGGGACATCAGCCCCAGCATTTT. The entire variable domain, with the rest obtained from reference TRBV28 and TRBJ1-5, is as follows: DVKVTQSSRYLVKRTGEKVFLECVQDMDHENMFWYRQDPGLGLRLIYFSYDVKMKEKGDIPEGYSVSREKKERFSLILESASTNQTSMYLCASSLLGQGHQPQHFGDGTRLSIL.

This rearrangement joins TRBV5-4 to TRBJ1-2; 8 bases line up with TRBD1. Germline V CDR1 and CDR2: SGHNT, YYREEE (reference sequence). CDR3 size: 15 residues. V dropped 4 bases and J dropped 5; count of bases not matched to a gene: 10. The CDR3 DNA follows: TGTGCCAGCAGCCTACCCGCGGACAGGGAGTATGGCTACACCTTC. Translating it yields CASSLPADREYGYTF. The variable domain in full, with the rest retrieved from reference TRBV5-4 and TRBJ1-2, is ETGVTQSPTHLIKTRGQQVTLRCSSQSGHNTVSWYQQALGQGPQFIFQYYREEENGRGNFPPRFSGLQFPNYSSELNVNALELDDSALYLCASSLPADREYGYTFGSGTRLTVV.

This chain links TRBV4-1 with TRBJ2-2; no firm D call. CDR1 is MGHRA and CDR2 is YSYEKL in the germline V gene. CDR3 length: 14 residues. V was cut by 2 bases and J by 6 bases, with 10 bases left in between. CDR3 sequence reads: CASSQPFFAGELFF. DNA for the CDR3: TGCGCCAGCAGCCAACCCTTCTTCGCCGGGGAGCTGTTTTTT.

This rearrangement joins TRBV7-9 to TRBJ1-2; D is unclear. The V end lost 3 bases, the J end lost 3 bases, and 11 bases lay between the germline ends. The CDR3 has 14 residues. The V gene's germline CDR1 is SEHNR and CDR2 FQNEAQ (reference sequence). The CDR3 DNA reads TGTGCCAGCAGCTTTCATGGGGAGGACTATGGCTACACCTTC. Translating it yields CASSFHGEDYGYTF.

The genes are TRBV4-1 and TRBJ2-1, with unresolved D. Germline loops: CDR1 MGHRA, CDR2 YSYEKL. V was pared by 0 bases and J by 7 bases, with 10 bases between. The CDR3 extends over 14 amino acids. The CDR3 reads CASSQDVARNEQFF. The DNA for the CDR3 is TGCGCCAGCAGCCAAGATGTTGCGCGGAATGAGCAGTTCTTC.

The chain employs TRBV6-5 and TRBJ2-3, with a weak D call TRBD2 (6 bases). The CDR3 spans 13 residues. Germline V gives CDR1 MNHEY, CDR2 SVGAGI. Trimming took 8 bases from V and 2 from J, leaving 11 bases between them. In DNA form, the CDR3 reads TGTGCCAGCGGGGGGTATTACACAGATACGCAGTATTTT. This sequence encodes CASGGYYTDTQYF.

The rearrangement joins TRBV30 to TRBJ1-2, with TRBD1 identical over 9 bases. V shed 5 bases, J shed 6 bases, and the junction held 1 base outside the gene matches. The CDR3 extends over 11 amino acids. Germline lookup yields CDR1 GTSNPN and CDR2 SVGIG (reference sequence). CDR3 nucleotides: TGTGCCTGGCGGGACAGGGATGGCTACACCTTC. It specifies CAWRDRDGYTF.

The chain recombines TRBV7-2 with TRBJ1-5; maybe TRBD1 (5 bases). V gave up 5 bases and J gave up 6 bases, with 11 bases separating them. Germline-derived CDR1 and CDR2 are SGHTA and FQGNSA. CDR3 length equals 13 residues. CDR3 nucleotide sequence: TGTGCCAGCAGCGGGTGGGACTCTCAGCCCCAGCATTTT. As protein: CASSGWDSQPQHF.

V gene TRBV24-1 combines with J gene TRBJ2-5; 8 bases match TRBD2. V trimming: 0 bases; J trimming: 0 bases; junction bases outside the gene matches: 2. Germline V gene sequence: CDR1 KGHDR, CDR2 SFDVKD. The CDR3 has 16 residues. The CDR3 DNA is TGTGCCACCAGTGATTTGGAGCGGGGGAACCAAGAGACCCAGTACTTC. It is translated as CATSDLERGNQETQYF.

A single count supports this clone. The chain joins TRBV5-6 to TRBJ1-2; 9 positions agree with TRBD1. With V trimmed by 2 bases and J by 2 bases, 10 bases remained unmatched. The CDR3 extends over 17 amino acids. Germline values: CDR1 SGHDT, CDR2 YYEEEE. For the CDR3, the DNA is TGTGCCAGCAGCTTCACCGGGACAGGGACGGAAAACTATGGCTACACCTTC. The encoded protein is CASSFTGTGTENYGYTF.

The rearrangement links TRBV27 to TRBJ1-6; D not certain. The CDR3 has 13 residues. Trimming took 4 bases from V and 6 from J, leaving 7 bases between them. Germline V lookup: CDR1 MNHEY, CDR2 SMNVEV (reference sequence). This CDR3 is CASSWTGNSPLHF. CDR3 coding DNA: TGTGCCAGCAGTTGGACTGGTAATTCACCCCTCCACTTT.

The chain combines TRBV28 with TRBJ1-4; TRBD1 might be the D (6 bases). Germline V gene data show CDR1 as MDHEN and CDR2 as SYDVKM. Trimming shortened V by 2 bases and J by 0 bases, and 16 bases separated the two germline ends. The CDR3 contains 18 residues. In nucleotides, the CDR3 is TGTGCCAGCAGTTTAGTGGGGGCAGCCTCTCCAACTAATGAAAAACTGTTTTTT. Its protein product is CASSLVGAASPTNEKLFF.

The chain links TRBV2 to TRBJ1-5; TRBD1 is a possible D gene (5 bases). This CDR3 is 12 amino acids long. The V gene's germline CDR1 is SNHLY and CDR2 FYNNEI. V was clipped by 8 bases and J by 6 bases, with 11 bases between them. The CDR3 loop reads CASRQGGQPQHF. CDR3 nucleotide sequence: TGTGCCAGCCGGCAGGGCGGTCAGCCCCAGCATTTT.

J is TRBJ1-4 and V is TRBV15; D might be TRBD1 (6 bases). Germline V lookup: CDR1 LNHNV, CDR2 YYDKDF (reference sequence). Trimming took off 0 bases at V and 5 bases at J, with 19 bases between the two ends. The CDR3 runs 18 residues. The CDR3 protein is CATSRDLAAKTGNEKLFF. The CDR3 coding sequence is TGTGCCACCAGCAGAGATTTGGCTGCGAAAACAGGGAATGAAAAACTGTTTTTT.

The V and J genes are TRBV28 and TRBJ1-2, with TRBD1 as a possible D gene (6 bases). CDR1 and CDR2 from the germline V gene are MDHEN and SYDVKM. The CDR3 contains 13 residues. V lost 5 bases and J 4 bases, leaving 11 bases between the germline ends. As DNA, the CDR3 is TGTGCCAGCAGTCTCTACAGGGCCTATGGCTACACCTTC. Translated, it gives CASSLYRAYGYTF.

This clone showed up many times. The chain is built from TRBV5-1 and TRBJ1-6, with a possible D match to TRBD1 (5 bases). CDR1 and CDR2 (germline): SGHRS, YFSETQ. Trimming cost V 4 bases and J 4 bases, with 18 bases left between them. The CDR3 covers 17 residues. The DNA for the CDR3 is TGCGCCAGCAGCCCGCCGAGTGGGGGAGGATATAATTCACCCCTCCACTTT. It encodes CASSPPSGGGYNSPLHF. Together with reference TRBV5-1 and TRBJ1-6, the CDR3 gives the full variable domain: KAGVTQTPRYLIKTRGQQVTLSCSPISGHRSVSWYQQTPGQGLQFLFEYFSETQRNKGNFPGRFSGRQFSNSRSEMNVSTLELGDSALYLCASSPPSGGGYNSPLHFGNGTRLTVT.

The V and J genes are TRBV10-3 and TRBJ1-1; D is uncertain. Germline CDR1 and CDR2: ENHRY and SYGVKD. This CDR3 comprises 13 residues. V was trimmed by 4 bases and J by 0 bases, leaving 6 bases between them. DNA for the CDR3: TGTGCCATCAGTGGCGGAATGAACACTGAAGCTTTCTTT. This gives the protein CAISGGMNTEAFF.

J is TRBJ2-5 and V is TRBV27; 12 bases match TRBD2. The CDR3 has 17 residues. V lost 4 bases and J lost 2; bases outside the gene matches: 8. Germline loops: CDR1 MNHEY, CDR2 SMNVEV (reference sequence). DNA for the CDR3: TGTGCCAGCAGTTCCGCCCGGACTAGCGGGGCACAAGAGACCCAGTACTTC. It codes for CASSSARTSGAQETQYF.

This sequence joins TRBV11-3 and TRBJ2-3, with D possibly matching TRBD2 (7 bases). The CDR3 is 17 residues long. V dropped 1 base and J dropped 2 bases, with 16 bases sitting between them. CDR1 SGHNT and CDR2 YENEEA come from the germline V gene. The CDR3 DNA reads TGTGCCAGCAGCTTAGCCGGTGGGGGGGCAAACACAGATACGCAGTATTTT. It translates to CASSLAGGGANTDTQYF. Together with reference TRBV11-3 and TRBJ2-3, the CDR3 gives the full variable domain: EAGVVQSPRYKIIEKKQPVAFWCNPISGHNTLYWYLQNLGQGPELLIRYENEEAVDDSQLPKDRFSAERLKGVDSTLKIQPAELGDSAVYLCASSLAGGGANTDTQYFGPGTRLTVL.

The chain links TRBV24-1 to TRBJ1-5, with 7 bases aligning to TRBD1. V lost 2 bases, J lost 6 bases, and 6 bases stayed unmatched. CDR3 length: 15 residues. In germline, CDR1 is KGHDR, CDR2 SFDVKD. The CDR3 region has the DNA TGTGCCACCAGTGATTCCCGACAGGGCAGTCAGCCCCAGCATTTT. Protein sequence: CATSDSRQGSQPQHF.

This chain uses TRBV5-3 with TRBJ1-2; TRBD1 matches 10 bases. TRBV5-3 is given ORF status, its function remaining uncertain. The CDR3 covers 13 residues. The J segment lost 5 bases and the V segment lost 8 bases, leaving 6 bases of the junction unmatched. CDR3 residues: CARPRTGGYGYTF. The CDR3 DNA sequence: TGTGCCAGGCCGAGGACAGGGGGATATGGCTACACCTTC.

The genes are TRBV20-1 and TRBJ2-1; D unclear. Germline values: CDR1 DFQATT, CDR2 SNEGSKA (reference sequence). The CDR3 spans 11 residues. CDR3 protein: CRILSYNEQFF. CDR3 DNA sequence: TGCAGAATCCTCTCCTACAATGAGCAGTTCTTC.

The chain is built from TRBV5-5 and TRBJ1-5; 10 bases fit TRBD1. The junction had 7 bases not matched to a gene; V was cut back by 0 bases and J by 7 bases. The CDR3 is 16 residues long. Germline CDR1 and CDR2: SGHKS and YYEKEE (reference sequence). DNA for the CDR3: TGTGCCAGCAGCTTGGCCCCGGGACAGGGGAAACAGCCCCAGCATTTT. Encoded protein: CASSLAPGQGKQPQHF.

Only one count was recorded for this clone. The chain is built from TRBV3-1 (or the pseudogene TRBV3-2) and TRBJ2-3; 13 positions match TRBD2. The CDR3 consists of 16 residues. Germline CDR1 and CDR2: LGHDT and YNNKEL (reference sequence). V was clipped by 1 base and J by 7 bases; unmatched bases: 5. This CDR3 is CASSQGTSGGANTQYF. In DNA form, the CDR3 reads TGTGCCAGCAGCCAAGGGACTAGCGGGGGAGCAAATACGCAGTATTTT.

J is TRBJ1-5 and V is TRBV3-1 (or the pseudogene TRBV3-2), with no clear D. The CDR3 spans 14 residues. The V end was cut by 1 base, the J end by 7 bases, with 11 bases between. Germline CDR1 LGHDT, CDR2 YNNKEL (reference sequence). CDR3 nucleotides: TGTGCCAGCAGCCAAGGGAGAGCATCCCAGCCCCAGCATTTT. It encodes CASSQGRASQPQHF.

The gene calls are TRBV19 and TRBJ2-3; 11 nucleotides match TRBD2. The J segment lost 8 bases and the V segment lost 4 bases, leaving 8 bases of the junction unmatched. The CDR3 has 15 residues. Germline V lookup: CDR1 LNHDA, CDR2 SQIVND (reference sequence). CDR3 bases: TGTGCCAGTAGTACTAGCGGGGGGCCGGTCGGTACGCAGTATTTT. This translates into CASSTSGGPVGTQYF.

The chain is built from TRBV11-2 and TRBJ2-1; a possible D gene is TRBD1 (5 bases). Trimming shortened V by 2 bases and J by 6 bases, and 11 bases separated the two germline ends. CDR3 length: 14 residues. Germline V gene sequence: CDR1 SGHAT, CDR2 FQNNGV. CDR3: CASSLFGASNEQFF. The CDR3 nucleotides read TGTGCCAGCAGCTTATTTGGGGCGTCCAATGAGCAGTTCTTC.